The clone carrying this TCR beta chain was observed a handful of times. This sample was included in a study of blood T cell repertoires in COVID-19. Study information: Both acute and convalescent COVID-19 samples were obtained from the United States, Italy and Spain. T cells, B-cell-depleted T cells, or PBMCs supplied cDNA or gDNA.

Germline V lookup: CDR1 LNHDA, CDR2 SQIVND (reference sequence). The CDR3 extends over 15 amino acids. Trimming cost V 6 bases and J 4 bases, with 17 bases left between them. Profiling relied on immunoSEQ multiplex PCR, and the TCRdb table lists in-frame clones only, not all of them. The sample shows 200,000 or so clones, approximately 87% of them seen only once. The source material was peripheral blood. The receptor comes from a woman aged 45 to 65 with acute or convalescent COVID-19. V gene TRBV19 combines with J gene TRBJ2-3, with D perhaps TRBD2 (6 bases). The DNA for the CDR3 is TGTGCCAGTAGCCTTGGAAGCGGGCCGCCAGATACGCAGTATTTT. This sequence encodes CASSLGSGPPDTQYF.